This TCR beta chain was sequenced during a study of cytomegalovirus exposure and HLA in healthy donors. Notes on the study in general: CMV antigen specificity of a few CMV-associated chains was confirmed in vitro. Associated with cytomegalovirus, according to the listing, were about 160 TCR beta chains. TCR beta chain V- and J-gene trimming was linked, in a later analysis, to a missense variant in DCLRE1C. Analyzed later, most CMV-associated TCR beta chains appeared HLA-restricted.

A multiplex PCR was run with 60 Vbeta primers and 13 Jbeta primers. TCRdb's copy holds only in-frame clones and misses some; the assay was immunoSEQ multiplex PCR. The sample comprises about 120,000 clones, 75% to 90% of which are singletons, and approximately 0.24% rests with the top ten. A note on this clone: Antigen unknown.

From germline, CDR1 is SGHRS and CDR2 YFSETQ. With 0 bases removed from V and 1 base from J, the gap between germline ends came to 10 bases. This CDR3 comprises 15 residues. V and J are TRBV5-1 and TRBJ1-1; D gene unclear. The source of this sequence is a man aged 45-65 years in good health and CMV-seronegative. Sequencing was done on a sample of PBMCs. DNA for the CDR3: TGCGCCAGCAGCTTGGAGGTTTCGGGGAACACTGAAGCTTTCTTT. Residues: CASSLEVSGNTEAFF.